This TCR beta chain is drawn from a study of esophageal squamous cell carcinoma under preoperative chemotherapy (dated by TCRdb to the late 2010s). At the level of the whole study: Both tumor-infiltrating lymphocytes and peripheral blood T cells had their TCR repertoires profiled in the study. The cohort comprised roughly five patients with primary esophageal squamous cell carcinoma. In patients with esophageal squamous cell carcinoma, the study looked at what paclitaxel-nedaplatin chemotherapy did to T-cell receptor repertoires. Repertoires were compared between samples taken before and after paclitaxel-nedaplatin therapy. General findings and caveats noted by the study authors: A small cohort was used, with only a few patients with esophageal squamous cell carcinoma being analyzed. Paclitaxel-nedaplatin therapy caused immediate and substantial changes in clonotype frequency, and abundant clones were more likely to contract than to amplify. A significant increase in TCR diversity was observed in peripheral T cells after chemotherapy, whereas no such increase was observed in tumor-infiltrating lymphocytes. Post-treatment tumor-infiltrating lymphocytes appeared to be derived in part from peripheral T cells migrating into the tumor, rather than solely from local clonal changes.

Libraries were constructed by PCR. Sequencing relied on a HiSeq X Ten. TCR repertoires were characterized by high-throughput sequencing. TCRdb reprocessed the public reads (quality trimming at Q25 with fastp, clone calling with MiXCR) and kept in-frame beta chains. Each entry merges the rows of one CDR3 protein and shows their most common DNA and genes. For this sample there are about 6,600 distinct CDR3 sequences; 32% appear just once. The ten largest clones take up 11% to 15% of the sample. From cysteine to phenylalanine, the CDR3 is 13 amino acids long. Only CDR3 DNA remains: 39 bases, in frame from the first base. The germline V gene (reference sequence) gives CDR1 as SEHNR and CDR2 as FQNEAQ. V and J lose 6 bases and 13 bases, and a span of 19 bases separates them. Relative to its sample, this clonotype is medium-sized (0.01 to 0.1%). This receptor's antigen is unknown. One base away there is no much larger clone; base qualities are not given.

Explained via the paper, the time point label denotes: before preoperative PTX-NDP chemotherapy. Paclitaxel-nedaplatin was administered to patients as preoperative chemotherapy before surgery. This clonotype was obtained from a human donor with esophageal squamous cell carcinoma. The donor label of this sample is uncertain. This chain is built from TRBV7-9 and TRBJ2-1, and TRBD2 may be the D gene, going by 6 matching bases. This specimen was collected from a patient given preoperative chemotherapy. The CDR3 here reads CASSSGTQETQFF. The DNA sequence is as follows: TGTGCCAGCAGTTCCGGGACTCAAGAGACCCAGTTCTTC.